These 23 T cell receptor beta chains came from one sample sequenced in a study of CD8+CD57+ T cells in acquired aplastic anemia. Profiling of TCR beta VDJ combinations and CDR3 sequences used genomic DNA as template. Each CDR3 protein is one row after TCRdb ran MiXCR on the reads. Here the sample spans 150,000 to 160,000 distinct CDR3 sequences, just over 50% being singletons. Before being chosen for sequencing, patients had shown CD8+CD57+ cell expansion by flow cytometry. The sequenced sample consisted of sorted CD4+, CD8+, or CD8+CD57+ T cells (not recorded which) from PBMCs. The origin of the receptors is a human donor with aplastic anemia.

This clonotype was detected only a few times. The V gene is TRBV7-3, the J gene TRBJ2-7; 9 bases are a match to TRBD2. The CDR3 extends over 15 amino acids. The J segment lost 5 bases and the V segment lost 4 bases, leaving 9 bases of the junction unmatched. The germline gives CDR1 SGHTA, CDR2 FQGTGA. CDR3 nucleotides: TGTGCCAGCAGCTCCGCCGGGACTAGCCATGACGAGCAGTACTTC. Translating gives CASSSAGTSHDEQYF.

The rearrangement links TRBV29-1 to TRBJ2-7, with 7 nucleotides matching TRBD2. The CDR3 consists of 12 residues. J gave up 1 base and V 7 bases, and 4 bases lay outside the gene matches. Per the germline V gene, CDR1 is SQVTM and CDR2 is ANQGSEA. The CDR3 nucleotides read TGCAGCGCCCTCGGGAGGTCCTACGAGCAGTACTTC. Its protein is CSALGRSYEQYF.

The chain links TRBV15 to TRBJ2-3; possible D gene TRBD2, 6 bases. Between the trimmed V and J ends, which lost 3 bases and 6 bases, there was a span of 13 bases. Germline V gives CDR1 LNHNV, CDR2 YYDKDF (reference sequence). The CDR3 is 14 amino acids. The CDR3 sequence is CATSSSRGSDTQYF. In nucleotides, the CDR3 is TGTGCCACCAGCAGTAGTCGGGGGTCCGATACGCAGTATTTT.

CDR3 region: CASSEWDRDTYYGYTF. For the CDR3, the DNA is TGTGCCAGCAGTGAATGGGACCGGGACACCTACTATGGCTACACCTTC. The rearrangement joins TRBV25-1 to TRBJ1-2, with D perhaps TRBD1 (6 bases). This CDR3 comprises 16 residues. Trimming took off 1 base at V and 3 bases at J, with 15 bases between the two ends. Germline V lookup: CDR1 MGHDK, CDR2 SYGVNS.

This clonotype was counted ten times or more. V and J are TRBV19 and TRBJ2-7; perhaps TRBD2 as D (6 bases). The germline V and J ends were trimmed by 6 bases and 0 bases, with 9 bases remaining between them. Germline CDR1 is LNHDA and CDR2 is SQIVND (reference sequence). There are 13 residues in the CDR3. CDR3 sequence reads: CASRAGSSYEQYF. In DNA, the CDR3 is TGTGCCAGTAGGGCCGGGAGCTCCTACGAGCAGTACTTC. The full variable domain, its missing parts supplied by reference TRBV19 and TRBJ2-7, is DGGITQSPKYLFRKEGQNVTLSCEQNLNHDAMYWYRQDPGQGLRLIYYSQIVNDFQKGDIAEGYSVSREKKESFPLTVTSAQKNPTAFYLCASRAGSSYEQYFGPGTRLTVT.

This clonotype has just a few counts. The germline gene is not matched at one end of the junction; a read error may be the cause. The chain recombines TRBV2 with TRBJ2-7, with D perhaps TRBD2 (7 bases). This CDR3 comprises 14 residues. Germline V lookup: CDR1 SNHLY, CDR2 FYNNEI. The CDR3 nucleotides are TGTGCCACCAGTGATTGGAGAGGGGGGGACGAGCAGTACTTC. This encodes CATSDWRGGDEQYF.

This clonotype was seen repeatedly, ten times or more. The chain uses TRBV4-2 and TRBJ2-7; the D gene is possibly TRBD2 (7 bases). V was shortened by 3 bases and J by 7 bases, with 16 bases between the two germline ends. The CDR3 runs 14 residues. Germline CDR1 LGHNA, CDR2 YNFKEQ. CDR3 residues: CASSQGGPAGEQYF. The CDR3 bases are TGTGCCAGCAGCCAGGGGGGGCCCGCGGGAGAGCAGTACTTC.

This CDR3 is CATSSQDRGGYRQFF. CDR3 coding DNA: TGTGCCACCAGCAGCCAAGATCGGGGGGGTTATAGGCAGTTCTTC. This chain links TRBV15 with TRBJ2-1, with 8 bases identical to TRBD2. The trim removed 3 bases at V and 12 bases at J, leaving 13 bases unmatched. The CDR3 length is 15 residues. CDR1 is LNHNV, CDR2 YYDKDF, per germline (reference sequence).

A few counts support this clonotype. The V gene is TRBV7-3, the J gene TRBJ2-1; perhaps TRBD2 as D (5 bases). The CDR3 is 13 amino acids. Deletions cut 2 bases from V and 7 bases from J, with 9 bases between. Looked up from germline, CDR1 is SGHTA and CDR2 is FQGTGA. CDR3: CASSLPGGNEQFF. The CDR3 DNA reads TGTGCCAGCAGCTTACCTGGAGGTAATGAGCAGTTCTTC.

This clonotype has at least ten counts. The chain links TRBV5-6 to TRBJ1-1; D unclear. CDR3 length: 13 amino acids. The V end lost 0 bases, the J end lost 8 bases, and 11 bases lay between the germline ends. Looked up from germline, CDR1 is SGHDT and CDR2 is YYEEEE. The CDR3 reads CASSLANGGEAFF. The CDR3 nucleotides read TGTGCCAGCAGCTTGGCAAATGGAGGGGAAGCTTTCTTT. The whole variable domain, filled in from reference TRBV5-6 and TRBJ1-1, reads DAGVTQSPTHLIKTRGQQVTLRCSPKSGHDTVSWYQQALGQGPQFIFQYYEEEERQRGNFPDRFSGHQFPNYSSELNVNALLLGDSALYLCASSLANGGEAFFGQGTRLTVV.

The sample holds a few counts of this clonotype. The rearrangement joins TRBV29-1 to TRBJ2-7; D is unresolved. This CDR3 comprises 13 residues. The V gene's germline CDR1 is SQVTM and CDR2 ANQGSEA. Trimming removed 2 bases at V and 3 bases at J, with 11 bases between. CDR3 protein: CSVETQVGYEQYF. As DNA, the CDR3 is TGCAGCGTTGAAACCCAAGTGGGCTACGAGCAGTACTTC.

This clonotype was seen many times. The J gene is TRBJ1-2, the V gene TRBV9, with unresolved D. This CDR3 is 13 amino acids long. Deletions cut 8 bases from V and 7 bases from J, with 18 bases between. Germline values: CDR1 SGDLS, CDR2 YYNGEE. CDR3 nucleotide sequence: TGTGCCAGTGGGAGGACCCCGCAGTTTGGCTACACCTTC. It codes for CASGRTPQFGYTF.

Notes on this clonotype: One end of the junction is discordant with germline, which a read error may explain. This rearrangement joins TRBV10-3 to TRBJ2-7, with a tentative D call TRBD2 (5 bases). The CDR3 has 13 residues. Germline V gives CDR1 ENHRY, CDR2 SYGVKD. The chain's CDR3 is CVIRTFGGHEQYF. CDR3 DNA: TGTGTCATCAGGACTTTCGGCGGGCACGAGCAGTACTTC.

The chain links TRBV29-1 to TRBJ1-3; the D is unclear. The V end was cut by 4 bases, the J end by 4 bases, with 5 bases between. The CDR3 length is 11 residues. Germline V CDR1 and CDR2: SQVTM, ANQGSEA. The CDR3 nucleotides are TGCAGCGTTGGTGGCGGAAACACCATATATTTT. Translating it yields CSVGGGNTIYF.

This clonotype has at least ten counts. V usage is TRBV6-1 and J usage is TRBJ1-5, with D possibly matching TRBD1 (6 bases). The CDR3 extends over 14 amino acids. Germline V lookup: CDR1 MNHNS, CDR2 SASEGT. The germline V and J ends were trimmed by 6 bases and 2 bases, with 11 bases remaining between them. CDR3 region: CASSPRQGNQPQHF. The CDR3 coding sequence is TGTGCCAGCAGCCCCCGACAGGGCAATCAGCCCCAGCATTTT.

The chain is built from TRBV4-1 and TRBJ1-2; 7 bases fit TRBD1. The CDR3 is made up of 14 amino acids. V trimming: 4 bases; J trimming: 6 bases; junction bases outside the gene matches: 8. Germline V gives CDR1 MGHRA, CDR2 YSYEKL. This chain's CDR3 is CASSRDGQAHGYTF. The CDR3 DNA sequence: TGCGCCAGCAGCCGAGACGGACAGGCACATGGCTACACCTTC.

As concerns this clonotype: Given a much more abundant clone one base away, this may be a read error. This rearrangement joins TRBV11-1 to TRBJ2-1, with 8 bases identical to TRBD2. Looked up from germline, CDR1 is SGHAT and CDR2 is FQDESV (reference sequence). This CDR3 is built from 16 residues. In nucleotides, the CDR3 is TGTGCCAACAGCTTAGTGGCCGGGACTAGTTTGAATGAGCAGTTCTTC. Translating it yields CANSLVAGTSLNEQFF. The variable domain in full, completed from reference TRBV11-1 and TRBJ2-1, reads EAEVAQSPRYKITEKSQAVAFWCDPISGHATLYWYRQILGQGPELLVQFQDESVVDDSQLPKDRFSAERLKGVDSTLKIQPAELGDSAMYLCANSLVAGTSLNEQFFGPGTRLTVL.

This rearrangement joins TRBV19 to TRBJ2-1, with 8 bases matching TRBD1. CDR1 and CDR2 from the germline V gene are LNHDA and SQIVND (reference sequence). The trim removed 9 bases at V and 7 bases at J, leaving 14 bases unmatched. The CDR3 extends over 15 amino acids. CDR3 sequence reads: CASSTGNRDRNEQFF. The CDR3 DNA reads TGTGCCAGCTCGACAGGGAATAGGGACAGGAATGAGCAGTTCTTC.

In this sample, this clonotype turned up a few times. DNA for the CDR3: TGTGCCATCAGTGTTCAGGGGATGGGGAGTGGCTACACCTTC. This encodes CAISVQGMGSGYTF. The chain has TRBV10-3 and TRBJ1-2; perhaps TRBD1 as D (6 bases). V was shortened by 4 bases and J by 7 bases, with 16 bases between the two germline ends. CDR3 length: 14 amino acids. Germline V gene lookup returns CDR1 ENHRY and CDR2 SYGVKD.

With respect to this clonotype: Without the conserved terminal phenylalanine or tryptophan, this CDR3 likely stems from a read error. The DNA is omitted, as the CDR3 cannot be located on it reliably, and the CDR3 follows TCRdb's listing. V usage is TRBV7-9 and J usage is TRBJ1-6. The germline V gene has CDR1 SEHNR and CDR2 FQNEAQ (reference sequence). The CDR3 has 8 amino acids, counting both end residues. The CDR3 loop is CASSPAPS.

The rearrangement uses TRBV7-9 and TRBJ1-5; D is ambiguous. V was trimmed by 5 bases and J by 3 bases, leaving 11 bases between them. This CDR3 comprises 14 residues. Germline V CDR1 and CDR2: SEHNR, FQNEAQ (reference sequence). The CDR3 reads CASSADGSNQPQHF. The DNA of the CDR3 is TGTGCCAGCAGCGCAGACGGATCCAATCAGCCCCAGCATTTT.

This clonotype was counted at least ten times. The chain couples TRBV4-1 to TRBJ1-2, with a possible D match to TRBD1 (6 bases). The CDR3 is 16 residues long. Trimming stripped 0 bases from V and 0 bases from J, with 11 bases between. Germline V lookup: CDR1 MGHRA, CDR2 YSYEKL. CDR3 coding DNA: TGCGCCAGCAGCCAAGAAGCGGCAGGGGCTAACTATGGCTACACCTTC. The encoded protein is CASSQEAAGANYGYTF.

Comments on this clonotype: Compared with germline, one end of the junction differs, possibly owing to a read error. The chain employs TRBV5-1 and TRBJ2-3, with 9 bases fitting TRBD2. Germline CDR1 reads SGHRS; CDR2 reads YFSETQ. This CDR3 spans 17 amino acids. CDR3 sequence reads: CASRDPSGATLTDTQCF. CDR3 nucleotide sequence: TGCGCCAGCAGGGATCCTAGCGGGGCGACCCTCACAGATACGCAGTGTTTT.